Each of the 13 T cell receptor beta chains below was sequenced from the same sample in a study of T cell clonality in common variable immunodeficiency. Sequencing was performed with immunoSEQ multiplex PCR; in TCRdb, only in-frame clones are kept and a portion is missing. The sample was found to contain 40,000 to 55,000 clones, and every one recurs. Sequenced material: peripheral blood mononuclear cells. Source of these receptors: a person aged 18 to 75 in good health.

This clone has a count of ten or more. The missing CDR3 end, 3 residues past where the read stops, is filled in from the germline J gene. This chain uses TRBV4-2 with TRBJ2-5; 8 bases align to TRBD2. The CDR3 is made up of 15 amino acids. Germline CDR1 and CDR2: LGHNA and YNFKEQ. The V and J ends lost 3 bases and 4 bases, in that order; junction bases with no gene match: 7. The part of the CDR3 DNA that was read is TGTGCCAGCAGCCAGGAGGGGACTAGGAGAGAGACC. Encoded protein: CASSQEGTRRET. The CDR3 reads in full as CASSQEGTRRETQYF.

There are a few counts of this clone. The CDR3 end is not reached by the read, which stops 3 residues before it; the germline J gene fills it in. V gene TRBV19 combines with J gene TRBJ2-4; D tentatively fits TRBD1 or TRBD2 (7 bases each). CDR3 length equals 14 residues. From germline, CDR1 is LNHDA and CDR2 SQIVND (reference sequence). The CDR3 DNA, read in part, is TGTGCCAGTAGTACTCGACAGGGAGGGCAGCCT. As protein: CASSTRQGGQP. The CDR3 in its entirety is CASSTRQGGQPQYF.

This clone was detected many times. Read data end 3 residues before the CDR3 end; the end is taken from the germline J gene. The chain uses TRBV4-2 and TRBJ1-1, with 7 nucleotides matching TRBD1. CDR1 is LGHNA and CDR2 is YNFKEQ in the germline V gene. V dropped 1 base and J dropped 3; count of bases not matched to a gene: 8. This CDR3 contains 16 residues. The CDR3: CASSQGTTGPDTEAFF. The covered CDR3 bases are TGTGCCAGCAGCCAAGGAACGACAGGGCCGGACACTGAA.

This clone was detected many times. The read ends 3 residues shy of where the CDR3 ends; the end is completed using the germline J gene. The chain has TRBV5-1 and TRBJ2-1, with TRBD2 matching 8 bases. The V segment lost 0 bases and the J segment 3 bases; nucleotides outside the gene matches: 5. The germline V gene has CDR1 SGHRS and CDR2 YFSETQ. The CDR3 has 16 residues. This chain's CDR3 is CASSLAMSGGYNEQFF. The sequenced part of the CDR3 DNA is TGCGCCAGCAGCTTGGCCATGAGCGGGGGCTACAATGAG.

In this sample, this clone turned up many times. The DNA read from the CDR3 is TGCGCCAGCAGCTACAACAGTGATAAAAACATT. Its protein is CASSYNSDKNI. The whole CDR3 is CASSYNSDKNIQYF. The rearrangement joins TRBV5-1 to TRBJ2-4; D call uncertain. The CDR3 end lies 3 residues beyond the end of the read and is filled in from the germline J gene. V lost 3 bases, J lost 4 bases, and 11 bases lay in between. CDR3 length equals 14 residues. Germline values: CDR1 SGHRS, CDR2 YFSETQ.

This clone was counted at least ten times. The CDR3 is cut off 3 residues early in the read; its end comes from the germline J gene. The rearrangement uses TRBV4-1 and TRBJ1-2, with 9 bases aligning to TRBD1. The J segment lost 3 bases and the V segment lost 0 bases, leaving 2 bases of the junction unmatched. This CDR3 spans 15 amino acids. Germline V gene sequence: CDR1 MGHRA, CDR2 YSYEKL. CDR3 region: CASSQDRQGDYGYTF. The CDR3 bases that were read are TGCGCCAGCAGCCAAGATCGACAGGGGGACTATGGC.

Only a few counts were recorded for this clone. The sequenced fragment ends 3 residues before the CDR3 boundary, so the rest is inferred from the germline J gene. The chain combines TRBV7-2 with TRBJ1-2; D may be TRBD1 (5 bases). V lost 4 bases to trimming and J lost 4 bases, with 13 bases between them. The germline gives CDR1 SGHTA, CDR2 FQGNSA. The CDR3 covers 14 residues. The CDR3 region is CASSWERRGYGYTF. The part of the CDR3 DNA that was read is TGTGCCAGCAGCTGGGAAAGAAGGGGCTATGGC.

This clone was detected a few times. The read terminates 3 residues before the CDR3 end, so the remaining end is supplied by the germline J gene. V usage is TRBV6-2 or TRBV6-3 and J usage is TRBJ1-5; 7 bases fit TRBD1. Per germline, CDR1 MNHEY and CDR2 SVGEGT. The CDR3 consists of 17 residues. V dropped 8 bases and J dropped 0; count of bases not matched to a gene: 13. The DNA read from the CDR3 is TGTGCCAGCCGTAAACGGACAGGCGTCTATAGCAATCAGCCC. Protein sequence: CASRKRTGVYSNQP. The CDR3 reads in full as CASRKRTGVYSNQPQHF.

This clone was seen at least ten times. The read comes to an end 3 residues before the CDR3 does, leaving the germline J gene to fill in the end. The rearrangement uses TRBV3-1 (or the pseudogene TRBV3-2) and TRBJ2-7; 7 bases fit TRBD1. V trimming: 1 base; J trimming: 6 bases; junction bases outside the gene matches: 12. Germline loops: CDR1 LGHDT, CDR2 YNNKEL (reference sequence). The CDR3 contains 16 residues. CDR3 DNA (partial): TGTGCCAGCAGCCAAGCAGCTCCCAGGGGGTTTAGCGAG. Translated: CASSQAAPRGFSE. The entire CDR3 reads CASSQAAPRGFSEQYF.

This clone was picked up many times. The read terminates 3 residues ahead of where the CDR3 ends, so the germline J gene completes it. The V gene is TRBV11-2, the J gene TRBJ2-5; D not certain. Trimming left V 5 bases short and J 2 bases short, with 9 bases between. Looked up from germline, CDR1 is SGHAT and CDR2 is FQNNGV. This CDR3 is 13 amino acids long. The CDR3: CASSQHIQETQYF. The sequenced part of the CDR3 DNA is TGTGCCAGCAGCCAACATATACAAGAGACC.

This clone was picked up many times. Read data end 3 residues before the CDR3 end; the end is taken from the germline J gene. The chain employs TRBV11-2 and TRBJ1-1; TRBD1 matches 7 bases. The V and J ends lost 6 bases and 4 bases, in that order; junction bases with no gene match: 5. The V gene's germline CDR1 is SGHAT and CDR2 FQNNGV. This CDR3 has 13 residues. CDR3 amino acids: CASRIAGGTEAFF. CDR3 DNA (partial): TGTGCCAGCAGAATAGCAGGGGGCACTGAA. The full variable domain, in which reference TRBV11-2 and TRBJ1-1 provide the parts outside the CDR3, is EAGVAQSPRYKIIEKRQSVAFWCNPISGHATLYWYQQILGQGPKLLIQFQNNGVVDDSQLPKDRFSAERLKGVDSTLKIQPAKLEDSAVYLCASRIAGGTEAFFGQGTRLTVV.

This clone was observed many times. With the read ending 3 residues before the CDR3 end, the germline J gene is used to fill in that end. This chain uses TRBV7-2 with TRBJ2-1; maybe TRBD1 (6 bases). CDR1 is SGHTA and CDR2 is FQGNSA in the germline V gene. This CDR3 contains 15 residues. The V and J ends lost 5 bases and 4 bases respectively, with 15 bases between them. CDR3 DNA, as far as it was read: TGTGCCAGCAGCAAAGGACGAGGGGGTTACAATGAG. This sequence encodes CASSKGRGGYNE. The whole CDR3 sequence reads CASSKGRGGYNEQFF.

This clone was picked up many times. Read data end 3 residues before the CDR3 end; the end is taken from the germline J gene. This rearrangement joins TRBV5-4 to TRBJ2-5; D is unresolved. Germline V CDR1 and CDR2: SGHNT, YYREEE (reference sequence). The CDR3 sequence is 14 residues long. Trimming left V 4 bases short and J 5 bases short, with 15 bases between. CDR3 amino acids: CASSHGGLLETQYF. Partial CDR3 DNA: TGTGCCAGCAGCCATGGTGGGCTCCTGGAGACC. The whole variable domain, filled in from reference TRBV5-4 and TRBJ2-5, reads ETGVTQSPTHLIKTRGQQVTLRCSSQSGHNTVSWYQQALGQGPQFIFQYYREEENGRGNFPPRFSGLQFPNYSSELNVNALELDDSALYLCASSHGGLLETQYFGPGTRLLVL.